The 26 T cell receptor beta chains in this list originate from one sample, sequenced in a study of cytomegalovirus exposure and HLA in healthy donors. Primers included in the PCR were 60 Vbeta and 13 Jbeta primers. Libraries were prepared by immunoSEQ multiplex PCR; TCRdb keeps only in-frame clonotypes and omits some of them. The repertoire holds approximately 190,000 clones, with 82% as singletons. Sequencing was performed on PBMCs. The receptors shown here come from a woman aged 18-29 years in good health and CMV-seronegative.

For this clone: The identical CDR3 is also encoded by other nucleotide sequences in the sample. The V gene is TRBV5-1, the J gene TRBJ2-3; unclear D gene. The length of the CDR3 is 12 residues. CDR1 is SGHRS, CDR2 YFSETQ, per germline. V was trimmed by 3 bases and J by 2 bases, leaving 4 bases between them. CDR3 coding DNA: TGCGCCAGCAGCTCGTACACAGATACGCAGTATTTT. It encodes CASSSYTDTQYF.

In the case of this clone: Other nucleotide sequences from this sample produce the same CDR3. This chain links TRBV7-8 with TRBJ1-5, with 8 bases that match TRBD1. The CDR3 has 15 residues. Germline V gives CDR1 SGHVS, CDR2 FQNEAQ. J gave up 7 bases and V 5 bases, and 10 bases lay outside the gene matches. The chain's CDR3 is CASSAPGQDDQPQHF. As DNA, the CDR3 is TGTGCCAGCAGCGCACCGGGACAGGACGACCAGCCCCAGCATTTT. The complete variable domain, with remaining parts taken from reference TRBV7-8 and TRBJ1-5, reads GAGVSQSPRYKVAKRGQDVALRCDPISGHVSLFWYQQALGQGPEFLTYFQNEAQLDKSGLPSDRFFAERPEGSVSTLKIQRTQQEDSAVYLCASSAPGQDDQPQHFGDGTRLSIL.

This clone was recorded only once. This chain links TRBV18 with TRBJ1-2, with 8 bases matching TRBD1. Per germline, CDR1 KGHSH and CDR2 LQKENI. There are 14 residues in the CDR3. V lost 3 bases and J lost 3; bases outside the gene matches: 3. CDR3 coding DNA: TGTGCCAGCTCACCGGGACAGGCAGACTATGGCTACACCTTC. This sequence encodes CASSPGQADYGYTF.

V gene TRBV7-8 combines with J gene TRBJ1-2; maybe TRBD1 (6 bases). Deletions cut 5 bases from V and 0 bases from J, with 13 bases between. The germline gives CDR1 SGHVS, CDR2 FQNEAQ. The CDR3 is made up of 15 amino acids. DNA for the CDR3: TGTGCCAGCAGCCCGCGAGGGGGTACTAACTATGGCTACACCTTC. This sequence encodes CASSPRGGTNYGYTF.

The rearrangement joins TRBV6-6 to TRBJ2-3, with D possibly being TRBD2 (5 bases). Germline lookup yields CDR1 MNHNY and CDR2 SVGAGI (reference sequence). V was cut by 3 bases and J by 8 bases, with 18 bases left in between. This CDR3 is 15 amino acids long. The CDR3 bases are TGTGCCAGCAGTTATGGCGGGCCCGCACCTGGTACGCAGTATTTT. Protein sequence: CASSYGGPAPGTQYF.

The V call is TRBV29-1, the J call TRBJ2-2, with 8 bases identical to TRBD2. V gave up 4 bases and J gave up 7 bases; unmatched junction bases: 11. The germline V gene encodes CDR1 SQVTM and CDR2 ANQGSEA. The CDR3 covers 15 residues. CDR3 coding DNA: TGCAGCGTTGGGGCCAGCGGGAGAATTGGCGGGGAGCTGTTTTTT. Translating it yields CSVGASGRIGGELFF.

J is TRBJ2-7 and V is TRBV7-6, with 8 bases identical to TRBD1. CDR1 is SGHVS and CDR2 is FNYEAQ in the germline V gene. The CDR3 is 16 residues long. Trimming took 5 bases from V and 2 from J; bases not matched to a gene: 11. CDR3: CASSPGTGGEAYEQYF. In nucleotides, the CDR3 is TGTGCCAGCAGCCCTGGGACAGGAGGGGAGGCCTACGAGCAGTACTTC.

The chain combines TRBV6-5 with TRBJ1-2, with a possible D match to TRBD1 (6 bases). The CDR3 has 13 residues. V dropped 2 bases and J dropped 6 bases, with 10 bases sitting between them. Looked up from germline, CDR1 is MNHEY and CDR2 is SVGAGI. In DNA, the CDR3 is TGTGCCAGCAGTTACAAGGGGGGGGATGGCTACACCTTC. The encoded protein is CASSYKGGDGYTF.

The CDR3 bases are TGTGCCAGCAGTTTCACTAGCGGGGGGGCCGGGGATACGCAGTATTTT. Encoded protein: CASSFTSGGAGDTQYF. The chain is built from TRBV6-6 and TRBJ2-3, with 13 bases lining up with TRBD2. The germline CDR1 and CDR2 sequences are MNHNY and SVGAGI (reference sequence). Trimming removed 4 bases from V and 6 bases from J; junction bases left unmatched: 7. The CDR3 is 16 residues long.

The CDR3 DNA is TGTGCCACCAGCAGATCCGGTACCGGTGCTCTCTACAATGAGCAGTTCTTC. This translates into CATSRSGTGALYNEQFF. The chain recombines TRBV15 with TRBJ2-1; no definite D call. Per the germline V gene, CDR1 is LNHNV and CDR2 is YYDKDF (reference sequence). The CDR3 has 17 amino acids. V was trimmed by 2 bases and J by 3 bases, leaving 17 bases between them.

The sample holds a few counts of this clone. CDR3 sequence reads: CASSQADSFTYEQYF. The CDR3 nucleotides are TGCGCCAGCAGCCAAGCGGACTCCTTTACCTACGAGCAGTACTTC. V and J are TRBV4-1 and TRBJ2-7, with TRBD2 as a possible D gene (5 bases). Germline V lookup: CDR1 MGHRA, CDR2 YSYEKL. Trimming stripped 1 base from V and 2 bases from J, with 12 bases between. The CDR3 covers 15 residues.

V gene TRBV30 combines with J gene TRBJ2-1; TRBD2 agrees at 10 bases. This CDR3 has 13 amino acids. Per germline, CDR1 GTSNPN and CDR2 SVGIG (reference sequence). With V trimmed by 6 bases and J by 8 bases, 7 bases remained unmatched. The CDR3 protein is CACLLAGPHEQFF. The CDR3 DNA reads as TGTGCCTGCCTACTAGCGGGGCCACATGAGCAGTTCTTC.

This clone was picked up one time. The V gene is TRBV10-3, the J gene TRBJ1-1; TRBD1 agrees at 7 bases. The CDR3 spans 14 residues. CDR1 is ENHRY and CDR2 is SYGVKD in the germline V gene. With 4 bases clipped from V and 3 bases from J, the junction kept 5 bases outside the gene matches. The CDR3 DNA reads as TGTGCCATCAGTGGACAGGGCCAGGACACTGAAGCTTTCTTT. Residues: CAISGQGQDTEAFF.

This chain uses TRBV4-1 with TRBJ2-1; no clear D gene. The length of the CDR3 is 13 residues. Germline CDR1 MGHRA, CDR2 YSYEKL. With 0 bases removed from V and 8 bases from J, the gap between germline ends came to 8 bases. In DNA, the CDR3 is TGCGCCAGCAGCCAAGATCTAACGGATGAGCAGTTCTTC. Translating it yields CASSQDLTDEQFF.

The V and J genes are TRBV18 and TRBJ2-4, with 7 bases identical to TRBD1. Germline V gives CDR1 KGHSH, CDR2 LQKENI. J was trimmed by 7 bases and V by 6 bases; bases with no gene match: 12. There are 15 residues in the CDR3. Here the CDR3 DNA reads TGTGCCAGCTCGGAACAGACAGGGAAGCCGAACATTCAGTACTTC. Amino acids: CASSEQTGKPNIQYF. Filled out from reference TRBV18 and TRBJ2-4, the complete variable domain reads NAGVMQNPRHLVRRRGQEARLRCSPMKGHSHVYWYRQLPEEGLKFMVYLQKENIIDESGMPKERFSAEFPKEGPSILRIQQVVRGDSAAYFCASSEQTGKPNIQYFGAGTRLSVL.

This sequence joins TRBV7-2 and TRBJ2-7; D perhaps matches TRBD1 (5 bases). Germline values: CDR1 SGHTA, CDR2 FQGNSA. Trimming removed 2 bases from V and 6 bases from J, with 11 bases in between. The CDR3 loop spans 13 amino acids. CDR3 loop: CASSLQGRIEQYF. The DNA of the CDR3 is TGTGCCAGCAGCTTACAGGGTAGGATCGAGCAGTACTTC.

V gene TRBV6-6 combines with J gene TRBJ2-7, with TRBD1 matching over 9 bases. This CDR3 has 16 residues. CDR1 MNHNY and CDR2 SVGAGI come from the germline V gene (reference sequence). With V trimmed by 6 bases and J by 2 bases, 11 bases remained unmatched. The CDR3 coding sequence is TGTGCCAGCAGGCCCGACCCGGGACAGGGAGCCTACGAGCAGTACTTC. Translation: CASRPDPGQGAYEQYF.

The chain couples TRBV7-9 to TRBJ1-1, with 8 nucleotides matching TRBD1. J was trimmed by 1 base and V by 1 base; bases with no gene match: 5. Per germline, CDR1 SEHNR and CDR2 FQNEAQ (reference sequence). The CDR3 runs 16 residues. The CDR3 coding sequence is TGTGCCAGCAGCTTAGGCGTAGGACAGGGGAACACTGAAGCTTTCTTT. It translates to CASSLGVGQGNTEAFF.

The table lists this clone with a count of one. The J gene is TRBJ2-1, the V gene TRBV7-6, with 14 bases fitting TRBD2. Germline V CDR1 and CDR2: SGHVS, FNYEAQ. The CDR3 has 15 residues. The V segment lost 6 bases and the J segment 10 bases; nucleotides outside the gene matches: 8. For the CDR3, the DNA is TGTGCCAGCAGTTTGGGACTAGCGGGGGCCCAAGAGCAGTTCTTC. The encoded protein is CASSLGLAGAQEQFF.

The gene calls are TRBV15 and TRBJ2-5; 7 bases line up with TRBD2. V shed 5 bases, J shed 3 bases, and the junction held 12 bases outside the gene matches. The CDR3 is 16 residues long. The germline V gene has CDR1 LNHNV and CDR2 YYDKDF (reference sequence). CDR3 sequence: CATSLSWAGVKETQYF. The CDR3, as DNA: TGTGCCACCAGCCTATCATGGGCGGGAGTGAAAGAGACCCAGTACTTC.

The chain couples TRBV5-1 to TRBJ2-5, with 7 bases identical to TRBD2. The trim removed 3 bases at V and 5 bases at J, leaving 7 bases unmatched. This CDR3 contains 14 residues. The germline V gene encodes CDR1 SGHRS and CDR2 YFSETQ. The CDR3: CASSSGSGEETQYF. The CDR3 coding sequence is TGCGCCAGCAGCTCCGGAAGCGGGGAGGAGACCCAGTACTTC.

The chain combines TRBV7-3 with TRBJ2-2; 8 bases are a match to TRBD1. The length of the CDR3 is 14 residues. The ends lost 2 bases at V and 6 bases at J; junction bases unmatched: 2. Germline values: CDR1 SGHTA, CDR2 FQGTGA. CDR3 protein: CASSLDRGPGELFF. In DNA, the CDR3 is TGTGCCAGCAGCTTAGACAGGGGTCCCGGGGAGCTGTTTTTT. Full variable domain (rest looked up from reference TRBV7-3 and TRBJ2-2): GAGVSQTPSNKVTEKGKYVELRCDPISGHTALYWYRQSLGQGPEFLIYFQGTGAADDSGLPNDRFFAVRPEGSVSTLKIQRTERGDSAVYLCASSLDRGPGELFFGEGSRLTVL.

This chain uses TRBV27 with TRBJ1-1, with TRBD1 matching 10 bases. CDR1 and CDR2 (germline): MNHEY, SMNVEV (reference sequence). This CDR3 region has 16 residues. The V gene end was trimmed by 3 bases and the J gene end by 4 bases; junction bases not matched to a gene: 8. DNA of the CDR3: TGTGCCAGCAGTTTCGTGGACAGGGGGGTTTTCACTGAAGCTTTCTTT. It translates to CASSFVDRGVFTEAFF.

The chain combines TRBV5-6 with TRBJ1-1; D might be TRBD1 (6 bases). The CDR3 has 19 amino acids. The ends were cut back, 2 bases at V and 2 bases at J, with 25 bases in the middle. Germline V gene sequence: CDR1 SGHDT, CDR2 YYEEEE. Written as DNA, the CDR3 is TGTGCCAGCAGCTTAACACTTGTTCAGGGGAAGGCAGATAACACTGAAGCTTTCTTT. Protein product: CASSLTLVQGKADNTEAFF. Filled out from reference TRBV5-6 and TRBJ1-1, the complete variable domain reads DAGVTQSPTHLIKTRGQQVTLRCSPKSGHDTVSWYQQALGQGPQFIFQYYEEEERQRGNFPDRFSGHQFPNYSSELNVNALLLGDSALYLCASSLTLVQGKADNTEAFFGQGTRLTVV.

CDR3: CASSSGGSNQPQHF. CDR3 in DNA: TGTGCCAGCAGCTCAGGAGGAAGCAATCAGCCCCAGCATTTT. The rearrangement links TRBV11-3 to TRBJ1-5; D not resolved. Germline values: CDR1 SGHNT, CDR2 YENEEA. The CDR3 runs to 14 residues. V was cut by 4 bases and J by 1 base, with 8 bases left in between.

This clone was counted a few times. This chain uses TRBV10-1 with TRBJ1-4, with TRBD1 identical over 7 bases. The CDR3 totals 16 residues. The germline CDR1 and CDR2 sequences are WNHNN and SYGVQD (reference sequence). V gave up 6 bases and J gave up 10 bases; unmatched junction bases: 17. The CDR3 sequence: CASSETGRDPSRKLFF. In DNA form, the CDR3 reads TGCGCCAGCAGCGAGACAGGGAGGGACCCCAGTAGAAAACTGTTTTTT.